These 9 T cell receptor beta chains were sequenced from one sample in a study of blood T cell repertoires in COVID-19 (dated by TCRdb to about 2020). The receptor library was made with the immunoSEQ multiplex PCR assay. TCRdb carries this immuneACCESS record with in-frame sequences only. Its versions omit some clonotypes, under half of them owing to an unresolved V gene in the studies checked, with the rest unexplained. The sample table shows 120,000 to 150,000 clones, and approximately 90% are seen once. The leading ten clones occupy roughly 28% of the sample. The material sequenced was peripheral blood. Source of these receptors: a human donor in a cohort sampled during active COVID-19.

In its sample, this clone was seen once. J is TRBJ1-3 and V is TRBV9; 7 bases map to TRBD1. J was trimmed by 2 bases and V by 4 bases; bases with no gene match: 3. There are 14 residues in the CDR3. Germline assignment: CDR1 SGDLS and CDR2 YYNGEE. The CDR3 sequence: CASSTGTAGNTIYF. The CDR3 region has the DNA TGTGCCAGCAGCACCGGGACAGCTGGAAACACCATATATTTT. Supplemented by reference TRBV9 and TRBJ1-3, the full variable domain reads DSGVTQTPKHLITATGQRVTLRCSPRSGDLSVYWYQQSLDQGLQFLIQYYNGEERAKGNILERFSAQQFPDLHSELNLSSLELGDSALYFCASSTGTAGNTIYFGEGSWLTVV.

The chain couples TRBV7-9 to TRBJ1-4; 7 positions agree with TRBD1. The CDR3 is 14 amino acids. V trimming: 4 bases; J trimming: 2 bases; junction bases outside the gene matches: 1. Germline V gene lookup returns CDR1 SEHNR and CDR2 FQNEAQ (reference sequence). As DNA, the CDR3 is TGTGCCAGCAGCTACAGGGGCACTAATGAAAAACTGTTTTTT. It is translated as CASSYRGTNEKLFF.

The CDR3: CACAPGWDRGQGASDTQYF. CDR3 coding DNA: TGTGCCTGCGCTCCGGGGTGGGATCGAGGACAGGGGGCGTCAGATACGCAGTATTTT. The rearrangement uses TRBV7-9 and TRBJ2-3; 11 positions match TRBD1. CDR3 length equals 19 residues. V lost 11 bases and J lost 4; bases outside the gene matches: 23. Germline V lookup: CDR1 SEHNR, CDR2 FQNEAQ (reference sequence).

The chain joins TRBV19 to TRBJ1-6; D remains unclear. The CDR3 loop spans 14 amino acids. Germline CDR1 LNHDA, CDR2 SQIVND (reference sequence). V lost 5 bases to trimming and J lost 10 bases, with 15 bases between them. Written as DNA, the CDR3 is TGTGCCAGTAGTGAGGGAGGGTTGGGATCACCCCTCCACTTT. The encoded protein is CASSEGGLGSPLHF. Full variable domain (remainder filled in from reference TRBV19 and TRBJ1-6): DGGITQSPKYLFRKEGQNVTLSCEQNLNHDAMYWYRQDPGQGLRLIYYSQIVNDFQKGDIAEGYSVSREKKESFPLTVTSAQKNPTAFYLCASSEGGLGSPLHFGNGTRLTVT.

The chain uses TRBV7-2 and TRBJ2-1; weak D call: TRBD2 (6 bases). CDR1 is SGHTA and CDR2 is FQGNSA in the germline V gene. V lost 1 base to trimming and J lost 4 bases, with 11 bases between them. The CDR3 is 15 amino acids. CDR3 in DNA: TGTGCCAGCAGCTTAGGCGGGGTTGCTTACAATGAGCAGTTCTTC. Residues: CASSLGGVAYNEQFF.

The V call is TRBV11-2, the J call TRBJ1-5; D is perhaps TRBD1 (5 bases). This CDR3 contains 14 residues. From germline, CDR1 is SGHAT and CDR2 FQNNGV. V lost 1 base and J 5 bases, leaving 9 bases between the germline ends. The CDR3 coding sequence is TGTGCCAGCAGCTTAGGACAGCCAGATCAGCCCCAGCATTTT. Translating it yields CASSLGQPDQPQHF.

The chain joins TRBV9 to TRBJ2-5; TRBD2 agrees at 13 bases. CDR3 size: 16 residues. CDR1 SGDLS and CDR2 YYNGEE come from the germline V gene. Trimming removed 0 bases from V and 5 bases from J; junction bases left unmatched: 4. The CDR3 region is CASSVGSTSGGETQYF. In nucleotides, the CDR3 is TGTGCCAGCAGCGTAGGTTCGACTAGCGGGGGGGAGACCCAGTACTTC.

The genes are TRBV4-1 and TRBJ2-2; 8 nucleotides match TRBD1. Unmatched junction bases numbered 4, after V lost 3 bases and J lost 7 bases. Germline CDR1 and CDR2: MGHRA and YSYEKL. The CDR3 extends over 14 amino acids. This CDR3 reads CASSQDREDGELFF. The CDR3 DNA follows: TGCGCCAGCAGCCAGGACAGGGAGGACGGGGAGCTGTTTTTT.

The chain uses TRBV18 and TRBJ2-7; TRBD2 matches 13 bases. The V gene end was trimmed by 4 bases and the J gene end by 2 bases; junction bases not matched to a gene: 8. CDR1 is KGHSH, CDR2 LQKENI, per germline. The CDR3 spans 17 residues. The CDR3 bases are TGTGCCAGCTCACGAGAATCCGGACTAGCGGGAGCCTACGAGCAGTACTTC. The encoded protein is CASSRESGLAGAYEQYF.